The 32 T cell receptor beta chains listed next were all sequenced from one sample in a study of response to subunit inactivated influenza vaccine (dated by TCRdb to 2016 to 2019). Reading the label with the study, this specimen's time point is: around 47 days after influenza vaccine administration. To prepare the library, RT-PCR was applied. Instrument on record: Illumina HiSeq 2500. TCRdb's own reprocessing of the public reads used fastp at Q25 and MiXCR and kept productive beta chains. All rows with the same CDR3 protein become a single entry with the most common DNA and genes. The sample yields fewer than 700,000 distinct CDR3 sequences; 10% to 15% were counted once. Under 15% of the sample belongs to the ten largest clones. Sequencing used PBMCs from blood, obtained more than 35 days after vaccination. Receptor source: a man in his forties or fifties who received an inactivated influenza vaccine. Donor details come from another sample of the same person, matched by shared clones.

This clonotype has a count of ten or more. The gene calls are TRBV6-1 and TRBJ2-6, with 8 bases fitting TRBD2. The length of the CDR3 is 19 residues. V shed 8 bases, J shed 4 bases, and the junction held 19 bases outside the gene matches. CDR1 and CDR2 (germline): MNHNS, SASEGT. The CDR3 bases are TGTGCCAGCCCTACTGCCCGGGGGGGTGACGAATCAGGGGCCAACGTCCTGACTTTC. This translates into CASPTARGGDESGANVLTF.

The CDR3: CSARALGAGRTNNEQFF. As DNA, the CDR3 is TGCAGTGCTAGGGCGCTTGGGGCAGGGAGGACCAACAATGAGCAGTTCTTC. The chain combines TRBV20-1 with TRBJ2-1; D may be TRBD2 (6 bases). This CDR3 spans 17 amino acids. Germline CDR1 DFQATT, CDR2 SNEGSKA (reference sequence). V shed 3 bases and J shed 5 bases, with 23 bases lying between them.

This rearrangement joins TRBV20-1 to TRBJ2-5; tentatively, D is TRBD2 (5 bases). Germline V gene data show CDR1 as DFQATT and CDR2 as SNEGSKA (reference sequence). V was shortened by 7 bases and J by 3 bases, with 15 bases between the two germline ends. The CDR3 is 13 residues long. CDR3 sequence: CSVHFGGEETQYF. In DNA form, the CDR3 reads TGCAGTGTCCATTTTGGAGGCGAAGAGACCCAGTACTTC.

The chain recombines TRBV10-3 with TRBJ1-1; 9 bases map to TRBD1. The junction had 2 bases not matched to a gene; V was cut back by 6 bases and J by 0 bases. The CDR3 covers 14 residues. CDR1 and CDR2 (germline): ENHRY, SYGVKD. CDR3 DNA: TGTGCCATCAGGAGGACAGGGGTGAACACTGAAGCTTTCTTT. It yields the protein CAIRRTGVNTEAFF.

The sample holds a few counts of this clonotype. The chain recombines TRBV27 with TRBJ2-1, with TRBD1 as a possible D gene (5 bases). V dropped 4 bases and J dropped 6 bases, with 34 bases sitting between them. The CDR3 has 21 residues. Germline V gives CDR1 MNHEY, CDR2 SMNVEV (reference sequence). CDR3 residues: CASSSLRVAVVGNLRGNEQFF. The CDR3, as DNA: TGTGCCAGCAGTTCCCTCCGAGTTGCGGTCGTGGGGAACCTTAGGGGCAATGAGCAGTTCTTC.

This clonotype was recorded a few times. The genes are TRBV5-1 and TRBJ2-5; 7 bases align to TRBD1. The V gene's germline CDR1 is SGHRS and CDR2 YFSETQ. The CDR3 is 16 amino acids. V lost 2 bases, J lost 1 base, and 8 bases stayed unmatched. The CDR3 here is CASSFRPGQSQETQYF. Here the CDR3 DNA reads TGCGCCAGCAGCTTCCGTCCGGGACAGTCCCAAGAGACCCAGTACTTC.

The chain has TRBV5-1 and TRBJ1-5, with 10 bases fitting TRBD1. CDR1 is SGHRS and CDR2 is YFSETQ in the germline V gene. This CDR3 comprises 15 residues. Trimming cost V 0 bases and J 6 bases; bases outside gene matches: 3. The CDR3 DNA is TGCGCCAGCAGCTTGGAGGGGGACAGGGGTCAGCCCCAGCATTTT. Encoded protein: CASSLEGDRGQPQHF.

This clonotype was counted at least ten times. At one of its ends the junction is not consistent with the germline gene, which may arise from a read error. The CDR3 spells CASSLVGGETQYF. CDR3 coding DNA: TGTGCCAGCAGCTTAGTTGGGGGGGAGACCCAGTACTTC. The chain recombines TRBV5-1 with TRBJ2-5, with a tentative D call TRBD2 (6 bases). The CDR3 contains 13 residues. The germline gives CDR1 SGHRS, CDR2 YFSETQ.

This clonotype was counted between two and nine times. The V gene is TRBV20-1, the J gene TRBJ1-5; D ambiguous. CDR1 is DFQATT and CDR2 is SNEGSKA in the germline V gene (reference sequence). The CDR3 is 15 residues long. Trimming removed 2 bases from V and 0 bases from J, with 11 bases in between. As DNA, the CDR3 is TGCAGTGCTAGAAAGATCGAAAATAGCAATCAGCCCCAGCATTTT. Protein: CSARKIENSNQPQHF.

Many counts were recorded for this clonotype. Here the CDR3 reads CASSLQGQSVSGNTIYF. The CDR3 DNA follows: TGCGCCAGCAGTCTCCAGGGACAGTCGGTTTCTGGAAACACCATATATTTT. This chain joins TRBV4-1 and TRBJ1-3; 7 positions agree with TRBD1. Germline CDR1 MGHRA, CDR2 YSYEKL. The junction had 12 bases not matched to a gene; V was cut back by 6 bases and J by 1 base. This CDR3 has 17 amino acids.

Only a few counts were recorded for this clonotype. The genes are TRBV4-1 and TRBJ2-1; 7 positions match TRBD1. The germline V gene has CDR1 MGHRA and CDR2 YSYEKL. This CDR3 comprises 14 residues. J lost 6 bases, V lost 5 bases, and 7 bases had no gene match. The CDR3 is CASSERQGPNEQFF. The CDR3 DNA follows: TGCGCCAGCAGCGAAAGACAGGGCCCCAATGAGCAGTTCTTC.

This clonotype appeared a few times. The CDR3 sequence: CASSPIGRVAGELFF. In DNA, the CDR3 is TGTGCCAGCAGCCCGATCGGCAGGGTTGCCGGGGAGCTGTTTTTT. J is TRBJ2-2 and V is TRBV5-6; tentative D call: TRBD1 (5 bases). The V gene's germline CDR1 is SGHDT and CDR2 YYEEEE. This CDR3 is built from 15 residues. Trimming stripped 4 bases from V and 6 bases from J, with 16 bases between.

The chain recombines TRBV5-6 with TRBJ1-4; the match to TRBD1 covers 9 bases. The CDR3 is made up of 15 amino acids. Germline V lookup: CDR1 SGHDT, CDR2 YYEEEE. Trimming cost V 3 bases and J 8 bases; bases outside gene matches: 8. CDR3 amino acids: CASSWGTGRYEKLFF. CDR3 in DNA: TGTGCCAGCAGCTGGGGGACAGGGAGGTACGAAAAACTGTTTTTT.

The CDR3 nucleotides read TGTGCCAGCTCTAATAGTAGGGCAGCACGCAATCAGCCCCAGCATTTT. It translates to CASSNSRAARNQPQHF. The V and J genes are TRBV6-1 and TRBJ1-5; D gene uncertain. With 8 bases removed from V and 2 bases from J, the gap between germline ends came to 19 bases. The CDR3 extends over 16 amino acids. CDR1 is MNHNS and CDR2 is SASEGT in the germline V gene.

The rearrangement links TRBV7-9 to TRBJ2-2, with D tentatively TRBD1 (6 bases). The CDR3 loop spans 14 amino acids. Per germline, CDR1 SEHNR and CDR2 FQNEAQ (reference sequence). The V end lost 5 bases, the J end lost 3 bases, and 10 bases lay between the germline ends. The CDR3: CASSGGPYTGELFF. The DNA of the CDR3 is TGTGCCAGCAGCGGGGGCCCATACACCGGGGAGCTGTTTTTT.

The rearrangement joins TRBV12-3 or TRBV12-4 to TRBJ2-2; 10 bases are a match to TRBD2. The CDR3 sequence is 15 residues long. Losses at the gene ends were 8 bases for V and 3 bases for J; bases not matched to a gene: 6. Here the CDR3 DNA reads TGTGCCAGCTCTTATAGCGGGGGGTACACCGGGGAGCTGTTTTTT. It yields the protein CASSYSGGYTGELFF.

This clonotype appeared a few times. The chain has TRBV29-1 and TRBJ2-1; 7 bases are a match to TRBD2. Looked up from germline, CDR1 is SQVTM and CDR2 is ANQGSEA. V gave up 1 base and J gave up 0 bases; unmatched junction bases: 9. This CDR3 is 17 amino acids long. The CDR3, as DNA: TGCAGCGTTGAAGCCCCTAAGCGGGACTCCTCCTACAATGAGCAGTTCTTC. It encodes CSVEAPKRDSSYNEQFF.

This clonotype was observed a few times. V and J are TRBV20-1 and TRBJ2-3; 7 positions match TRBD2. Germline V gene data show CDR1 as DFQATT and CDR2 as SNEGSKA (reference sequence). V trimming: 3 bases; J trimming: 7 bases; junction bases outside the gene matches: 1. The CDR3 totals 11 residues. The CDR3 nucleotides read TGCAGTGCTAGCGGGGGGTATACGCAGTATTTT. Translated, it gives CSASGGYTQYF.

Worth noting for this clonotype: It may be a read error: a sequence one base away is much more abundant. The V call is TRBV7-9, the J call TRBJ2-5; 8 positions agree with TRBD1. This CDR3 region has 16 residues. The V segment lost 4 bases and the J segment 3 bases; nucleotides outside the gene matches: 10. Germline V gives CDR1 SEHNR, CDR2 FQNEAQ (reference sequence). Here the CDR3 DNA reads TGTGCCAGCAGCTCACTCGGGACAGGACCGAAAGAGACCCAGTACTTC. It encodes CASSSLGTGPKETQYF.

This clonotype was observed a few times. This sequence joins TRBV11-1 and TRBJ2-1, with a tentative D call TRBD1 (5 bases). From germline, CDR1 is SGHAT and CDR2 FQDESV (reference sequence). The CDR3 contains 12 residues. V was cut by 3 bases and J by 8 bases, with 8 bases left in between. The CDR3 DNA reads TGTGCCAGCAGCTTGACAGTTCATGAGCAGTTCTTC. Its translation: CASSLTVHEQFF.

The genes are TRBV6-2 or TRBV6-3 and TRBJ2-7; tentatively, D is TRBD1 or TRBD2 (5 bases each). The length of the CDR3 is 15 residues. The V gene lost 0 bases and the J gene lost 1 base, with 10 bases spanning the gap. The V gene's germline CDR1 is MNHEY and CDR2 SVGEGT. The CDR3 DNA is TGTGCCAGCAGTTACTCGAGGGGCAGGTCCTACGAGCAGTACTTC. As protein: CASSYSRGRSYEQYF.

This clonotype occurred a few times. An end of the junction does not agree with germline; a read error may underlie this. In nucleotides, the CDR3 is TGCGCCAGCAGATTGGCTAGCGATCATGGGGATACGCAGTATTTT. This gives the protein CASRLASDHGDTQYF. V usage is TRBV5-1 and J usage is TRBJ2-3; D is perhaps TRBD2 (6 bases). From germline, CDR1 is SGHRS and CDR2 YFSETQ. The CDR3 extends over 15 amino acids.

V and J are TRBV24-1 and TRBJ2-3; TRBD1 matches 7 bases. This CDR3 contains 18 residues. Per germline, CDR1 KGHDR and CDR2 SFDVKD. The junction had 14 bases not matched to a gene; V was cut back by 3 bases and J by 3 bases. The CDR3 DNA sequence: TGTGCCACCAGTGATCCGACCCGTAAGGGGGCGGTAACAGATACGCAGTATTTT. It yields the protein CATSDPTRKGAVTDTQYF.

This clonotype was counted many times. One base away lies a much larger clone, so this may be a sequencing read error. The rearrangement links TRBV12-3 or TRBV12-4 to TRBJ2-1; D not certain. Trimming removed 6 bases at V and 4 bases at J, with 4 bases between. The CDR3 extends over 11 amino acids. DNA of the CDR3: TGTGCCAGCAGGAGATACAATGAGCAGTTCTTC. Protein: CASRRYNEQFF.

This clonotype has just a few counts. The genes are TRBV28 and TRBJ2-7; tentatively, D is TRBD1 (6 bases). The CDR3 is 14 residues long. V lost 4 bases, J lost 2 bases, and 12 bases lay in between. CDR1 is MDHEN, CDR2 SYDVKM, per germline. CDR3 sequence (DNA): TGTGCCAGCAGTTCAGGACAGTTACCCTACGAGCAGTACTTC. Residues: CASSSGQLPYEQYF.

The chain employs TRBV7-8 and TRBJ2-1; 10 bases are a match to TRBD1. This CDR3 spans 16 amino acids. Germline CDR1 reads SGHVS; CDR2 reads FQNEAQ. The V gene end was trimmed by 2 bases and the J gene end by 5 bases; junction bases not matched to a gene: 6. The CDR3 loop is CASSLPAGTGDNEQFF. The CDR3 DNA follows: TGTGCCAGCAGCTTACCCGCCGGGACAGGGGACAATGAGCAGTTCTTC.

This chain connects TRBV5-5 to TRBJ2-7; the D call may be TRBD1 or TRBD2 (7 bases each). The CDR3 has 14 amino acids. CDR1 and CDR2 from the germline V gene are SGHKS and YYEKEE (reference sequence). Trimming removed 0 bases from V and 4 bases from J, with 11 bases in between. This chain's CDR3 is CASSLDRGGYEQYF. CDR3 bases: TGTGCCAGCAGCTTGGACAGGGGAGGGTACGAGCAGTACTTC.

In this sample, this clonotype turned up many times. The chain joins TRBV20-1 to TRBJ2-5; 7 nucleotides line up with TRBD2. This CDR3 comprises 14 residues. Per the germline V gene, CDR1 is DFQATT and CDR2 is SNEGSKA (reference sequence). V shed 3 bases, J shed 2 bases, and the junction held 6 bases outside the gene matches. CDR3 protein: CSASAVRGQETQYF. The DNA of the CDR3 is TGCAGTGCTAGTGCGGTGCGGGGGCAAGAGACCCAGTACTTC.

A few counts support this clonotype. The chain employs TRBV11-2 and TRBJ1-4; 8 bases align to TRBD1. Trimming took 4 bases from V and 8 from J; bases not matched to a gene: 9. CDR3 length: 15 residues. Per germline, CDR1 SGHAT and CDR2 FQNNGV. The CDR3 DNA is TGTGCCAGCAGCTGGGGACAGGTTAGCGAGGAAAAACTGTTTTTT. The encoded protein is CASSWGQVSEEKLFF.

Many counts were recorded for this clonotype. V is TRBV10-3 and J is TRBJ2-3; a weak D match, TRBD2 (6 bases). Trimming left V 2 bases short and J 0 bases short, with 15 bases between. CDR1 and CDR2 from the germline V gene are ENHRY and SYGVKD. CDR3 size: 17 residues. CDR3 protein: CAISEPLGLLSTDTQYF. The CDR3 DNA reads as TGTGCCATCAGTGAGCCCCTGGGACTCCTTAGCACAGATACGCAGTATTTT.

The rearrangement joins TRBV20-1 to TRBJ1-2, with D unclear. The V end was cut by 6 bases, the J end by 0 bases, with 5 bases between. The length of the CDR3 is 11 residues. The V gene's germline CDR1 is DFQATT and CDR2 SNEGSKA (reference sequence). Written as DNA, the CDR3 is TGCAGTGCCCACTCTAACTATGGCTACACCTTC. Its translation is CSAHSNYGYTF.

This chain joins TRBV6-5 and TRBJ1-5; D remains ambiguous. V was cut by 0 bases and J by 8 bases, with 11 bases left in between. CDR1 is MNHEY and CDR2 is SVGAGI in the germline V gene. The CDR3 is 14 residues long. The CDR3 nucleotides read TGTGCCAGCAGTTACTCGACATTCGGGGAGCCCCAGCATTTT. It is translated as CASSYSTFGEPQHF.